This T cell receptor beta chain came from a study of identical twins. Trimming shortened V by 3 bases and J by 7 bases, and 10 bases separated the two germline ends. The CDR3 extends over 13 amino acids. Germline-derived CDR1 and CDR2 are MNHEY and SMNVEV (reference sequence). This clonotype was seen only a few times. TCRdb reprocessed the 5' RACE reads with MiXCR, giving one entry per CDR3 protein. The sample records hundreds of thousands of distinct CDR3 sequences, roughly an eighth being singletons. The same sample was also studied in work on yellow fever vaccine responses in identical twins.

Source material: PBMCs. The clonotype originates from a woman younger than 35 in good health. This chain links TRBV27 with TRBJ2-1; D remains unclear. The CDR3 DNA reads as TGTGCCAGCAGTTTGCGCCGGTTGAATGAGCAGTTCTTC. Translating gives CASSLRRLNEQFF.